The clone carrying this TCR beta chain was recorded at least ten times. Its antigen is unknown. The data are from a study of human T cells and chemical hapten exposure. Study in general: Cases of alopecia areata, totalis or universalis occurred in a predominantly female patient group.

Germline V lookup: CDR1 SQVTM, CDR2 ANQGSEA. This CDR3 has 10 amino acids. Sample time point: pre-sensitization, week 0. Treatment reported: therapeutic diphenylcyclopropenone sensitization with weekly scalp DPC. Notes on the study in general: Counts of expanded TCRs at PT1 were positively correlated with patch test score.

Using its own MiXCR run on the RACE reads, TCRdb lists one record per CDR3 protein. The sample records under 200,000 distinct CDR3 sequences, roughly 30% being singletons. The chain has TRBV29-1 and TRBJ2-5, with 7 bases aligning to TRBD2. This receptor was obtained from a woman aged 30 to 39 with alopecia areata. Some clones in this sample may be carry-over from other donors' samples. The sample here was whole blood, taken in connection with sensitization to the hapten diphenylcyclopropenone (DPC). The CDR3 loop reads CGGGQETQYF. As DNA, the CDR3 is TGCGGCGGGGGACAAGAGACCCAGTACTTC.